The TCR beta chain under discussion was sequenced for a study of long-term antiretroviral therapy in people with HIV. Study-level results: From about 2003 to 2018, blood was obtained, possibly while participants received older ART regimens. Absence of data on ART adherence, viral resistance or therapy changes was noted.

The run of the v3.0 immunoSEQ assay was at survey level. This table comes from immunoSEQ multiplex PCR, and its TCRdb copy is limited to in-frame clones, with some not included. The sample carries 15,000 to 20,000 clones, around 80% recorded once. Worth noting for this clone: As yet, its antigen is unknown.

The CDR3 totals 17 residues. CDR1 is MGHDK, CDR2 SYGVNS, per germline. Trimming stripped 6 bases from V and 1 base from J, with 19 bases between. This chain uses TRBV25-1 with TRBJ2-4; D remains unclear. The sample here was unsorted PBMCs, taken 0.3 years before starting antiretroviral therapy. This clonotype was obtained from a man aged 50-60 years with HIV. CDR3 sequence: CASRREGDPRAKNIQYF. The CDR3 DNA follows: TGTGCCAGCAGACGCGAAGGAGACCCGCGGGCCAAAAACATTCAGTACTTC.